This is a list of T cell receptor beta chains from one sample in a study of blood T cell repertoires in COVID-19. TCRdb keeps only in-frame clones here, not all; method: immunoSEQ multiplex PCR. The sample contains under 65,000 clones, about 90% of which appear only once. The source material was peripheral blood. All receptors derive from a man at least 80 years old in a cohort sampled during active COVID-19. Both conserved end residues are part of each CDR3. D genes are given only for firm matches. Clone size is shown for a subset of rows, as once, few, many or a class of expanded clone.

TRBV19,few,-,TRBJ2-7,CASSMRRAVYEQYF,TGTGCCAGTAGTATGAGGAGGGCCGTTTACGAGCAGTACTTC
TRBV5-1,-,-,TRBJ1-2,CASRMAGWEGYTF,TGCGCCAGCAGAATGGCGGGGTGGGAAGGCTACACCTTC
TRBV25-1,-,-,TRBJ1-1,CASSESDRNTEAFF,TGTGCCAGCAGTGAATCGGACAGGAACACTGAAGCTTTCTTT
TRBV7-6,-,-,TRBJ1-4,CASSFAGFEKLFF,TGTGCCAGCAGCTTCGCGGGGTTTGAAAAACTGTTTTTT
TRBV11-2,few,-,TRBJ2-3,CASSLDQSDTQYF,TGTGCCAGCAGCTTAGATCAGTCAGATACGCAGTATTTT
TRBV6-5,-,-,TRBJ2-4,CASSSPQGNIQYF,TGTGCCAGCAGCTCTCCCCAGGGTAACATTCAGTACTTC
TRBV7-2,-,TRBD1,TRBJ1-2,CASSPGTGRFDYGYTF,TGTGCCAGCAGCCCGGGGACAGGGCGTTTCGACTATGGCTACACCTTC
TRBV2,-,-,TRBJ2-3,CASRPTIASTDTQYF,TGTGCCAGCAGGCCCACAATTGCTAGCACAGATACGCAGTATTTT
TRBV6-1,-,TRBD1,TRBJ1-1,CASSEKVDRVYTEAFF,TGTGCCAGCAGTGAAAAGGTTGACAGGGTTTACACTGAAGCTTTCTTT
TRBV7-2,once,-,TRBJ2-5,CASSLTGGEGETQYF,TGTGCCAGCAGCTTAACGGGCGGGGAAGGAGAGACCCAGTACTTC
TRBV7-2,-,TRBD1,TRBJ1-2,CASSLAGQGYYGYTF,TGTGCCAGCAGCTTAGCGGGACAGGGTTACTATGGCTACACCTTC
TRBV15,-,-,TRBJ1-2,CATSREYSSNYGYTF,TGTGCCACCAGCAGAGAGTACAGCTCTAACTATGGCTACACCTTC
TRBV5-5,-,TRBD1,TRBJ1-1,CASSFGAQGANTEAFF,TGTGCCAGCAGCTTTGGCGCGCAGGGGGCGAACACTGAAGCTTTCTTT
TRBV9,-,-,TRBJ2-3,CASSVAFYRTSSTDTQYF,TGTGCCAGCAGCGTAGCTTTTTACAGGACGTCTAGCACAGATACGCAGTATTTT
TRBV7-3,-,-,TRBJ1-1,CASSPRPGNRGMNTEAFF,TGTGCCAGCAGCCCTAGGCCGGGAAACCGTGGCATGAACACTGAAGCTTTCTTT
TRBV5-1,-,-,TRBJ1-6,CASSLATDYNSPLHF,TGCGCCAGCAGCTTGGCTACAGATTATAATTCACCCCTCCACTTT
TRBV5-1,few,TRBD2,TRBJ2-3,CASSLTGTSSFDTQYF,TGCGCCAGCAGCTTGACAGGGACTAGCTCGTTTGATACGCAGTATTTT
TRBV5-1,few,-,TRBJ1-1,CASGTGSNTEAFF,TGCGCCAGCGGAACAGGATCGAACACTGAAGCTTTCTTT
TRBV6-5,-,TRBD2,TRBJ2-7,CASKIKREVTYEQYF,TGTGCCAGCAAGATAAAGCGGGAGGTTACCTACGAGCAGTACTTC
TRBV30,-,-,TRBJ2-3,CAWRLGRLTDTQYF,TGTGCCTGGAGGTTAGGGAGGCTAACAGATACGCAGTATTTT
TRBV5-1,-,TRBD2,TRBJ2-7,CASAGTSGSYEQYF,TGCGCCAGTGCCGGGACTAGCGGTTCCTACGAGCAGTACTTC
TRBV2,-,TRBD2,TRBJ2-3,CASSYNSGSADTQYF,TGTGCCAGCAGCTACAATAGCGGGAGCGCAGATACGCAGTATTTT
TRBV28,-,-,TRBJ1-2,CASSLYGQYYGYTF,TGTGCCAGCAGTTTATACGGACAGTACTATGGCTACACCTTC
TRBV21-1,once,-,TRBJ1-4,CASSILNRVSEKLFF,TGTGCCAGCAGCATCCTAAACAGGGTTTCTGAAAAACTGTTTTTT
TRBV13,few,-,TRBJ1-6,CASRSRGGATSPLHF,TGTGCCAGCAGGTCACGGGGGGGCGCGACATCACCCCTCCACTTT
TRBV7-9,-,TRBD2,TRBJ2-1,CASSLVAGGSVDEQFF,TGTGCCAGCAGCTTAGTAGCGGGAGGATCTGTTGATGAGCAGTTCTTC
TRBV21-1,-,-,TRBJ2-5,CASSSEGRESETQYF,TGTGCCAGCAGCAGCGAGGGTCGGGAGAGCGAGACCCAGTACTTC
TRBV7-6,-,TRBD1,TRBJ2-5,CASSSGQGRETQYF,TGTGCCAGCAGTTCGGGACAGGGACGAGAGACCCAGTACTTC
TRBV5-1,-,-,TRBJ2-7,CASSNRHQDPYEQYF,TGCGCCAGCAGCAACCGCCATCAGGATCCCTACGAGCAGTACTTC
TRBV6-6,-,TRBD1,TRBJ2-7,CASSSGQGLHEQYF,TGTGCCAGCAGTTCTGGACAGGGTCTCCACGAGCAGTACTTC
TRBV5-5,-,TRBD1,TRBJ2-1,CASSQGTAYNEQFF,TGTGCCAGCAGCCAAGGGACAGCTTACAATGAGCAGTTCTTC
TRBV30,many,TRBD1,TRBJ1-1,CAWDRGRSEAFF,TGTGCCTGGGACAGGGGGCGCAGTGAAGCTTTCTTT
TRBV14,-,-,TRBJ2-2,CASASGRIGELFF,TGTGCCAGCGCGTCAGGGCGAATCGGGGAGCTGTTTTTT
TRBV18,-,TRBD1,TRBJ2-7,CASSLGQASYEQYF,TGTGCCAGCTCCCTTGGACAGGCCTCCTACGAGCAGTACTTC
TRBV5-8,-,-,TRBJ1-6,CASSLERFSYNSPLHF,TGTGCCAGCAGCTTGGAACGGTTCTCCTATAATTCACCCCTCCACTTT
TRBV6-5,-,-,TRBJ2-7,CASSQGFPYEQYF,TGTGCCAGCAGTCAGGGGTTTCCCTACGAGCAGTACTTC
TRBV9,once,-,TRBJ1-2,CASSVGGGAVNYGYTF,TGTGCCAGCAGCGTAGGAGGGGGGGCGGTGAACTATGGCTACACCTTC
TRBV7-2,-,TRBD1,TRBJ1-6,CASSPGTGRSPLHF,TGTGCCAGCAGCCCCGGGACAGGGCGTTCACCCCTCCACTTT
TRBV12-3/TRBV12-4,-,TRBD1,TRBJ2-1,CASSFPGTGLFF,TGTGCCAGCAGTTTTCCCGGGACAGGGCTGTTCTTC
TRBV29-1,-,-,TRBJ2-3,CSARTGTSTDTQYF,TGCAGCGCCCGAACCGGGACAAGCACAGATACGCAGTATTTT
TRBV6-5,-,TRBD1,TRBJ1-2,CASSYEPGGGVKGYTF,TGTGCCAGCAGTTACGAGCCAGGGGGCGGAGTGAAGGGCTACACCTTC
TRBV6-5,-,TRBD1,TRBJ1-5,CASTGTGNQPQHF,TGTGCCAGCACCGGGACAGGCAATCAGCCCCAGCATTTT
TRBV9,-,TRBD2,TRBJ2-1,CASSSDGRIHNEQFF,TGTGCCAGCAGCTCGGACGGGAGGATTCACAATGAGCAGTTCTTC
TRBV5-1,-,-,TRBJ1-4,CASSYSNEKLFF,TGCGCCAGCAGCTACTCTAATGAAAAACTGTTTTTT
TRBV9,-,TRBD2,TRBJ2-5,CASSVGTSGGEGETQYF,TGTGCCAGCAGCGTAGGGACTAGCGGGGGCGAGGGGGAGACCCAGTACTTC
TRBV5-1,-,TRBD1,TRBJ2-7,CASIPGQGAQEQYF,TGCGCCAGCATACCGGGACAGGGGGCGCAAGAGCAGTACTTC
TRBV3-1/TRBV3-2,-,-,TRBJ2-5,CASSQANSLRETQYF,TGTGCCAGCAGCCAAGCCAACAGTCTCAGGGAGACCCAGTACTTC
TRBV24-1,-,-,TRBJ1-1,CATSDGAKAFF,TGTGCCACCAGTGATGGGGCCAAAGCTTTCTTT
TRBV7-6,-,TRBD2,TRBJ2-5,CASSLLAGQETQYF,TGTGCCAGCAGCTTACTAGCGGGCCAAGAGACCCAGTACTTC
TRBV9,-,-,TRBJ2-2,CASSVGASGPNTGELFF,TGTGCCAGCAGCGTAGGGGCCAGCGGTCCGAACACCGGGGAGCTGTTTTTT
TRBV5-1,once,-,TRBJ2-1,CASSRDTSYNEQFF,TGCGCCAGCAGCAGGGACACCTCCTACAATGAGCAGTTCTTC
TRBV21-1,-,-,TRBJ2-1,CASSIPGTSDLSSYNEQFF,TGTGCCAGCAGCATCCCCGGGACTAGCGACCTAAGCTCCTACAATGAGCAGTTCTTC
TRBV5-6,-,-,TRBJ2-2,CASSPRIYTGELFF,TGTGCCAGCAGCCCGAGAATTTACACCGGGGAGCTGTTTTTT
TRBV11-3,-,TRBD2,TRBJ2-1,CASSLTRTSGRAGDEQFF,TGTGCCAGCAGCTTAACCCGGACTAGCGGGAGGGCCGGGGATGAGCAGTTCTTC
TRBV19,-,TRBD1,TRBJ1-2,CASSTWTGEGYGYTF,TGTGCCAGTAGTACCTGGACAGGGGAGGGCTATGGCTACACCTTC